This T cell receptor beta chain comes out of a study of blood T cell repertoires in COVID-19. Study in general: Sources were T cells, B-cell-depleted T cells, or PBMCs; the material itself was cDNA or gDNA.

Authors' analysis steps: Amplification of reference gene primers provided the estimated nucleated cell counts. The method was immunoSEQ multiplex PCR; TCRdb's version includes in-frame clones alone and lacks a portion of them. That table supplies the V and J calls and clone size; D and trimming were determined from the DNA. The table includes 320,000 or so clones, about 85% detected once. In this sample, this clone turned up once. Individuals drawn from 20 to 25 US areas were about 18 to 89 years old. Input material: PBMCs or T cells enriched from blood (not recorded which). This receptor was obtained from a woman aged 30 to 39 who had been exposed to COVID-19.

The CDR3 protein is CAWSAGDYNEQFF. The CDR3 DNA reads as TGTGCCTGGAGTGCCGGGGACTACAATGAGCAGTTCTTC. This chain connects TRBV30 to TRBJ2-1; D might be TRBD2 (5 bases). CDR1 GTSNPN and CDR2 SVGIG come from the germline V gene (reference sequence). Trimming removed 1 base from V and 3 bases from J, with 7 bases in between. This CDR3 spans 13 amino acids. The full variable domain, with the rest looked up from reference TRBV30 and TRBJ2-1, is SQTIHQWPATLVQPVGSPLSLECTVEGTSNPNLYWYRQAAGRGLQLLFYSVGIGQISSEVPQNLSASRPQDRQFILSSKKLLLSDSGFYLCAWSAGDYNEQFFGPGTRLTVL.